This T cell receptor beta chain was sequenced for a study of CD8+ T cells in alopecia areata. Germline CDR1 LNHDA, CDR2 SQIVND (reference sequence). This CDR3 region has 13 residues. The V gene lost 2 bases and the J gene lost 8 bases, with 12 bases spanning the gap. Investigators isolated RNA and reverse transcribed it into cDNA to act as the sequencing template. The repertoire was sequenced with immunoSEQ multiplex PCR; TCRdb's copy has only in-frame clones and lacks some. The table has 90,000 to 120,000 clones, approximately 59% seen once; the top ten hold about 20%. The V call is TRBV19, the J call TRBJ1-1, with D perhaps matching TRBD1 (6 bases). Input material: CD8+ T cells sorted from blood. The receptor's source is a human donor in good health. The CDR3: CASSIFSGDEAFF. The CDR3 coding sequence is TGTGCCAGTAGTATATTCTCAGGGGACGAAGCTTTCTTT.